The source of this T cell receptor beta chain is a study of technical replicates of blood from a few donors. The CDR3 runs 16 residues. Germline V gene sequence: CDR1 MNHNS, CDR2 SASEGT. Trimming removed 0 bases at V and 4 bases at J, with 14 bases between. Here immunoSEQ multiplex PCR was the method, and the copy in TCRdb shows in-frame clones only, minus some. The sample includes about 15,000 clones, approximately 90% of them seen just once. This TCR was recovered from a human donor in good health. The J gene is TRBJ2-3, the V gene TRBV6-1, with a weak D call TRBD2 (7 bases). The material sequenced was PBMCs. CDR3 sequence reads: CASSEALGEGADTQYF. CDR3 sequence (DNA): TGTGCCAGCAGTGAAGCGCTAGGGGAGGGGGCAGATACGCAGTATTTT.